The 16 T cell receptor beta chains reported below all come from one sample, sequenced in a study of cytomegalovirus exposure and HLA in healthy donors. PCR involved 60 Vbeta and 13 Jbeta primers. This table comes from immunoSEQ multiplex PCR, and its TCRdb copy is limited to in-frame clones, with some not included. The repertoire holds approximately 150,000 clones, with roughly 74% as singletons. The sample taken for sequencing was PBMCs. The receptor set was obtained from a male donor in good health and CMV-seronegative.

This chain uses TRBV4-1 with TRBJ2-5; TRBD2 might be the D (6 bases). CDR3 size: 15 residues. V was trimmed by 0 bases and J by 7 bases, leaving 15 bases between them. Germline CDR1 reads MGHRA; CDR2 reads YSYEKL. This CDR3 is CASSQDLRGFATQYF. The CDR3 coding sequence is TGCGCCAGCAGCCAAGATCTTCGGGGGTTCGCGACCCAGTACTTC.

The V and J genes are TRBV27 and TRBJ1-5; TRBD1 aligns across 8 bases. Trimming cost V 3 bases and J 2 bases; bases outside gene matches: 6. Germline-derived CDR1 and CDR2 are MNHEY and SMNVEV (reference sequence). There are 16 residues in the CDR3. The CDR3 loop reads CASSFGQGRGNQPQHF. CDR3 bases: TGTGCCAGCAGTTTCGGACAGGGTAGGGGCAATCAGCCCCAGCATTTT.

The CDR3 bases are TGTGCCAGCTTTCACAGCTCAGGCGAGCAGTTCTTC. It yields the protein CASFHSSGEQFF. The chain combines TRBV6-5 with TRBJ2-1; unclear D gene. Germline V CDR1 and CDR2: MNHEY, SVGAGI. This CDR3 is built from 12 residues. V was clipped by 8 bases and J by 10 bases, with 15 bases between them.

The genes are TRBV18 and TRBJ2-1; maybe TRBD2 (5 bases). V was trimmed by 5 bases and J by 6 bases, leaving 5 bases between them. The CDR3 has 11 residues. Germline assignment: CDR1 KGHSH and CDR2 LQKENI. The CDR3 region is CASSSGNEQFF. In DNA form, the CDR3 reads TGTGCCAGCTCAAGCGGCAATGAGCAGTTCTTC. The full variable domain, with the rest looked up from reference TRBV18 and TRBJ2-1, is NAGVMQNPRHLVRRRGQEARLRCSPMKGHSHVYWYRQLPEEGLKFMVYLQKENIIDESGMPKERFSAEFPKEGPSILRIQQVVRGDSAAYFCASSSGNEQFFGPGTRLTVL.

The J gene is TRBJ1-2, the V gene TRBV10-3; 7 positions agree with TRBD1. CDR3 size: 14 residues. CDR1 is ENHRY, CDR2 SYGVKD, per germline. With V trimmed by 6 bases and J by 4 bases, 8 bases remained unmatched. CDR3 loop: CAIRVTGPLYGYTF. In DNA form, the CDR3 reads TGTGCCATCAGGGTGACAGGGCCACTCTATGGCTACACCTTC.

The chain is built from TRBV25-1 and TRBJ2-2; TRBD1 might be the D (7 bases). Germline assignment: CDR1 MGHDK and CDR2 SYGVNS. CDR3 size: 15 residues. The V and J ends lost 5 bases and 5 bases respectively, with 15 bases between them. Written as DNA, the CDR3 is TGTGCCAGCAGTCCCCAGGGGGGTAGGACCGGGGAGCTGTTTTTT. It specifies CASSPQGGRTGELFF.

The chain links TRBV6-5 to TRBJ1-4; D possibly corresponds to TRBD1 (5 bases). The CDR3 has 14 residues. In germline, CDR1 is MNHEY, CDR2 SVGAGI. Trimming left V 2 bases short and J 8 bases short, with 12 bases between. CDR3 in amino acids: CASSYGRGKEKLFF. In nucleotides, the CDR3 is TGTGCCAGCAGTTACGGACGGGGGAAAGAAAAACTGTTTTTT.

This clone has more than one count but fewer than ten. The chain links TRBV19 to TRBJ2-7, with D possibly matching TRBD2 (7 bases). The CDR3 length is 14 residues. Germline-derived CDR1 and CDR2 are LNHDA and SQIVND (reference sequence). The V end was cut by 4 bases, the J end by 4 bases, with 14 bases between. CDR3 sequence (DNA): TGTGCCAGTAGTAAGGGGGGGAACGAGTACGAGCAGTACTTC. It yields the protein CASSKGGNEYEQYF.

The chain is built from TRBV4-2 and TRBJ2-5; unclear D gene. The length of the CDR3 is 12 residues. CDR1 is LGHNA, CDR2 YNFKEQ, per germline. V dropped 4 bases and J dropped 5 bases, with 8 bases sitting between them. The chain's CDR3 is CASSLDGETQYF. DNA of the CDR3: TGTGCCAGCAGCCTTGACGGGGAGACCCAGTACTTC.

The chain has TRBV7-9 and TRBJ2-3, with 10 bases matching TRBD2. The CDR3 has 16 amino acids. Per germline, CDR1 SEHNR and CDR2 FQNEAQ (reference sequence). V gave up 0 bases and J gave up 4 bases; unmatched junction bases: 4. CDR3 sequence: CASSLALLAGPDTQYF. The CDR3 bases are TGTGCCAGCAGCTTAGCGCTACTAGCGGGGCCAGATACGCAGTATTTT.

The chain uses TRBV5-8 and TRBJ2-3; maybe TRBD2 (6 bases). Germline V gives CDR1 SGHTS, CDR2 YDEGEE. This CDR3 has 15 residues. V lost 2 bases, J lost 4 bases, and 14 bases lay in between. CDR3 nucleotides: TGTGCCAGCAGCTTAAATGGGGGGAGCGCAGATACGCAGTATTTT. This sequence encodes CASSLNGGSADTQYF.

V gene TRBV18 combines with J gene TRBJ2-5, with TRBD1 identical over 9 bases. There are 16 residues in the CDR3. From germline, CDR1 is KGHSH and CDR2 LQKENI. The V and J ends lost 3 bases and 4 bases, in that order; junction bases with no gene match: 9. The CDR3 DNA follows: TGTGCCAGCTCACCGACCGGGACAGGGTTTAGAGAGACCCAGTACTTC. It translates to CASSPTGTGFRETQYF.

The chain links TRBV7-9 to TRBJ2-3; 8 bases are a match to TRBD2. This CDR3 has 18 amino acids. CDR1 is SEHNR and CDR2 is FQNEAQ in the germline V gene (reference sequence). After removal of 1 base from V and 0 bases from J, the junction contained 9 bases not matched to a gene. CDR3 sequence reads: CASSLELAEIFSTDTQYF. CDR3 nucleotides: TGTGCCAGCAGCTTAGAACTAGCGGAGATCTTTAGCACAGATACGCAGTATTTT.

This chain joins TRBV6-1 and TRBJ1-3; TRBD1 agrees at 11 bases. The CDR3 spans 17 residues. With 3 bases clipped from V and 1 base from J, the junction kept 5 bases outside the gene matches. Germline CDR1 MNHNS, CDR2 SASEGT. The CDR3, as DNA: TGTGCCAGCAGTGACCGGGACAGGGGGGCTTCTGGAAACACCATATATTTT. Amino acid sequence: CASSDRDRGASGNTIYF.

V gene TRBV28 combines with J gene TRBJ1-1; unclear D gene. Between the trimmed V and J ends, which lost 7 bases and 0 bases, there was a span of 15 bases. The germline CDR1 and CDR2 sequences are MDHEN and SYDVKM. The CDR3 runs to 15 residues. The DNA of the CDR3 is TGTGCCAGCACCACCTCGGGGAGCATGAACACTGAAGCTTTCTTT. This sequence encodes CASTTSGSMNTEAFF.

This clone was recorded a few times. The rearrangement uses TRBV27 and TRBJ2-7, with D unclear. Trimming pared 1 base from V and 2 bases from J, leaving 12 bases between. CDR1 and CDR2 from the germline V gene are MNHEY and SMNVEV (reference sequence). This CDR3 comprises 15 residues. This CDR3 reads CASSLYLQDPYEQYF. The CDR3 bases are TGTGCCAGCAGTTTATATCTCCAGGATCCCTACGAGCAGTACTTC.